This T cell receptor beta chain was captured by sequencing in a study of CD8+CD57+ T cells in acquired aplastic anemia. Study context: Sorted CD4+ and CD8+ cell DNA averaged roughly 3.2 ug.

Template material for TCR beta VDJ and CDR3 profiling consisted of genomic DNA. TCRdb independently ran MiXCR on the reads; one entry per CDR3 protein. The repertoire holds about 140,000 distinct CDR3 sequences, with less than 45% as singletons. Trimming removed 3 bases from V and 8 bases from J; junction bases left unmatched: 7. CDR1 and CDR2 (germline): MGHDK, SYGVNS. The CDR3 length is 15 residues. The V and J genes are TRBV25-1 and TRBJ1-2; 12 nucleotides match TRBD1. The sample was sorted CD4+, CD8+, or CD8+CD57+ T cells (not recorded which) from PBMCs. The receptor comes from a human donor in good health, serving as a control. This chain's CDR3 is CASSDGGQGAQGYTF. CDR3 in DNA: TGTGCCAGCAGTGATGGGGGACAGGGGGCGCAAGGCTACACCTTC.